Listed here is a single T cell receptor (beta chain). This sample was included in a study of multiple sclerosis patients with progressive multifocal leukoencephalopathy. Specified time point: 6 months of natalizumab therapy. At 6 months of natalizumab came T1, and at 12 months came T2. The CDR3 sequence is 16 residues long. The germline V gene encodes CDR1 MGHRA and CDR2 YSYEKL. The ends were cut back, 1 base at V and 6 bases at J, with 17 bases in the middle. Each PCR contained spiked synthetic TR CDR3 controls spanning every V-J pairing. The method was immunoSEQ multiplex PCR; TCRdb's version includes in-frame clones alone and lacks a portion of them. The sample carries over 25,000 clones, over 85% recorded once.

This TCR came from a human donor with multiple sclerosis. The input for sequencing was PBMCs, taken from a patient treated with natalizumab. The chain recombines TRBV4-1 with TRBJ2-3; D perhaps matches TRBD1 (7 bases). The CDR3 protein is CASSQVLEGAADTQYF. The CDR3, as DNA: TGCGCCAGCAGCCAAGTTTTGGAGGGGGCGGCGGATACGCAGTATTTT.